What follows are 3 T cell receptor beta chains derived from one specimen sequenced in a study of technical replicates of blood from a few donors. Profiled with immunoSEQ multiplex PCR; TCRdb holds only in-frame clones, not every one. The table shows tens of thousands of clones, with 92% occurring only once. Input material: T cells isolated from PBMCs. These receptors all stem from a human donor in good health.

The CDR3 spells CASSLGTVPNQPQHF. The CDR3 DNA is TGTGCCAGCAGCTTAGGGACAGTCCCAAATCAGCCCCAGCATTTT. The chain employs TRBV5-5 and TRBJ1-5; the match to TRBD1 covers 7 bases. This CDR3 is built from 15 residues. Germline CDR1 SGHKS, CDR2 YYEKEE (reference sequence). Trimming removed 2 bases from V and 4 bases from J; junction bases left unmatched: 6.

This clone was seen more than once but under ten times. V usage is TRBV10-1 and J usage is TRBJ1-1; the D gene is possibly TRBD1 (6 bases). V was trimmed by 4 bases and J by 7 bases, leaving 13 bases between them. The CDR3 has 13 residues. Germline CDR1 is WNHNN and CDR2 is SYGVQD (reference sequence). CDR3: CASSAGTKIEAFF. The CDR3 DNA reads TGCGCCAGCAGTGCAGGGACAAAAATTGAAGCTTTCTTT.

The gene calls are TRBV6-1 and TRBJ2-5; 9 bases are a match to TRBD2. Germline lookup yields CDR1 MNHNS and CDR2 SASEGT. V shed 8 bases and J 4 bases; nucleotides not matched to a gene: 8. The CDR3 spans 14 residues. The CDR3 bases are TGTGCCAGCGGACCGGGACTAGCAATAGAGACCCAGTACTTC. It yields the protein CASGPGLAIETQYF.